Each of the 27 T cell receptor beta chains below was sequenced from the same sample in a study of T cells after yellow fever vaccination. TCRdb itself ran the 5' RACE reads through MiXCR, one entry per CDR3 protein. The sample carries more than 300,000 distinct CDR3 sequences, approximately 12% recorded once. Source: CD4+ T cells sorted from PBMCs, taken 45 days after the yellow fever booster vaccination. The receptor source for this set is a man aged 18 to 30 who received the YFV17D yellow fever vaccine.

The chain has TRBV20-1 and TRBJ2-3, with D tentatively TRBD2 (5 bases). Germline-derived CDR1 and CDR2 are DFQATT and SNEGSKA (reference sequence). CDR3 size: 15 residues. The germline V and J ends were trimmed by 6 bases and 0 bases, with 16 bases remaining between them. CDR3 sequence reads: CSATRLQTSTDTQYF. For the CDR3, the DNA is TGCAGTGCCACTCGACTACAGACTAGCACAGATACGCAGTATTTT.

This clonotype was seen only a few times. The chain employs TRBV20-1 and TRBJ2-3; 11 bases are shared with TRBD2. The V and J ends lost 4 bases and 2 bases, in that order; junction bases with no gene match: 5. CDR1 and CDR2 (germline): DFQATT, SNEGSKA (reference sequence). The CDR3 spans 15 residues. CDR3 DNA: TGCAGTGCTATAGGACTAGCGGGTGTCACAGATACGCAGTATTTT. It encodes CSAIGLAGVTDTQYF.

This clonotype was detected ten times or more. The chain carries TRBV20-1 and TRBJ2-5; no definite D call. The CDR3 length is 11 residues. V was pared by 4 bases and J by 7 bases, with 10 bases between. Germline CDR1 is DFQATT and CDR2 is SNEGSKA (reference sequence). The CDR3 loop reads CSAKFVGTQYF. For the CDR3, the DNA is TGCAGTGCTAAATTTGTGGGGACCCAGTACTTC.

The sample holds a few counts of this clonotype. The V gene is TRBV7-8, the J gene TRBJ2-5, with D perhaps matching TRBD1 or TRBD2 (5 bases each). V gave up 0 bases and J gave up 4 bases, with 21 bases separating them. Germline V lookup: CDR1 SGHVS, CDR2 FQNEAQ. The CDR3 runs 18 residues. The CDR3 DNA follows: TGTGCCAGCAGCTTAGCTATGGGGTCTGGGGGAATTGGAGAGACCCAGTACTTC. It codes for CASSLAMGSGGIGETQYF.

This clonotype has ten or more counts. The chain recombines TRBV5-1 with TRBJ2-7; no firm D call. The germline CDR1 and CDR2 sequences are SGHRS and YFSETQ. This CDR3 has 14 amino acids. Trimming removed 2 bases from V and 6 bases from J, with 15 bases in between. The CDR3 coding sequence is TGCGCCAGCAGCTTAGCCGCGGTCGTAAGCGAGCAGTACTTC. Translated, it gives CASSLAAVVSEQYF. The full variable domain, with the rest looked up from reference TRBV5-1 and TRBJ2-7, is KAGVTQTPRYLIKTRGQQVTLSCSPISGHRSVSWYQQTPGQGLQFLFEYFSETQRNKGNFPGRFSGRQFSNSRSEMNVSTLELGDSALYLCASSLAAVVSEQYFGPGTRLTVT.

This clonotype was counted between two and nine times. This chain uses TRBV2 with TRBJ1-6; D is unresolved. V shed 4 bases and J shed 3 bases, with 7 bases lying between them. The length of the CDR3 is 14 residues. CDR1 SNHLY and CDR2 FYNNEI come from the germline V gene. The DNA of the CDR3 is TGTGCCAGCAGTGCGACCGGCTATAATTCACCCCTCCACTTT. Amino acids: CASSATGYNSPLHF. Full variable domain (missing parts from reference TRBV2 and TRBJ1-6): EPEVTQTPSHQVTQMGQEVILRCVPISNHLYFYWYRQILGQKVEFLVSFYNNEISEKSEIFDDQFSVERPDGSNFTLKIRSTKLEDSAMYFCASSATGYNSPLHFGNGTRLTVT.

This clonotype has at least ten counts. The rearrangement links TRBV20-1 to TRBJ2-3; D is ambiguous. V was trimmed by 3 bases and J by 4 bases, leaving 8 bases between them. Germline V lookup: CDR1 DFQATT, CDR2 SNEGSKA (reference sequence). The CDR3 is made up of 12 amino acids. DNA for the CDR3: TGCAGTGCTAGCCCCGAGGCAGATACGCAGTATTTT. Translated, it gives CSASPEADTQYF.

This sequence joins TRBV7-2 and TRBJ1-1; tentative D call: TRBD1 (5 bases). The CDR3 totals 17 residues. Germline CDR1 SGHTA, CDR2 FQGNSA. Trimming stripped 2 bases from V and 4 bases from J, with 20 bases between. The CDR3 sequence is CASSLMRQRLTGTEAFF. Here the CDR3 DNA reads TGTGCCAGCAGCTTAATGCGACAGAGACTTACGGGCACTGAAGCTTTCTTT.

The chain combines TRBV11-1 with TRBJ2-1; D not resolved. This CDR3 comprises 14 residues. V lost 5 bases, J lost 8 bases, and 16 bases lay in between. CDR1 is SGHAT, CDR2 FQDESV, per germline (reference sequence). The CDR3 DNA sequence: TGTGCCAGCAGCCCGGTGTCGGGTGCGGATGAGCAGTTCTTC. Its protein is CASSPVSGADEQFF. The full variable domain, rest sourced from reference TRBV11-1 and TRBJ2-1, is EAEVAQSPRYKITEKSQAVAFWCDPISGHATLYWYRQILGQGPELLVQFQDESVVDDSQLPKDRFSAERLKGVDSTLKIQPAELGDSAMYLCASSPVSGADEQFFGPGTRLTVL.

The table lists this clonotype with a few counts. The rearrangement uses TRBV29-1 and TRBJ2-2; 7 nucleotides agree with TRBD2. The CDR3 has 16 residues. V shed 6 bases and J 3 bases; nucleotides not matched to a gene: 13. Per the germline V gene, CDR1 is SQVTM and CDR2 is ANQGSEA. CDR3 region: CSVAGGLAEDTGELFF. CDR3 DNA: TGCAGCGTCGCCGGCGGCCTAGCGGAGGACACCGGGGAGCTGTTTTTT.

At least ten counts were recorded for this clonotype. The chain combines TRBV10-3 with TRBJ1-5; the match to TRBD1 covers 7 bases. The CDR3 contains 14 residues. Trimming took 6 bases from V and 3 from J; bases not matched to a gene: 5. Per germline, CDR1 ENHRY and CDR2 SYGVKD. CDR3 sequence reads: CAISGDSHNQPQHF. CDR3 bases: TGTGCCATCAGCGGGGACAGTCACAATCAGCCCCAGCATTTT.

This clonotype was recorded many times. The chain uses TRBV5-1 and TRBJ2-5; D is perhaps TRBD1 or TRBD2 (5 bases each). This CDR3 comprises 14 residues. The germline CDR1 and CDR2 sequences are SGHRS and YFSETQ. Deletions cut 0 bases from V and 4 bases from J, with 10 bases between. Written as DNA, the CDR3 is TGCGCCAGCAGCTTGGATCCGGGGACAGAGACCCAGTACTTC. It is translated as CASSLDPGTETQYF.

This clonotype turned up a few times. The rearrangement links TRBV10-1 to TRBJ2-3; no definite D call. This CDR3 comprises 14 residues. Germline loops: CDR1 WNHNN, CDR2 SYGVQD (reference sequence). V lost 5 bases and J lost 4, with 13 bases in between. The CDR3 nucleotides are TGCGCCAGCAGTATCTACCCCGGGCCAGATACGCAGTATTTT. Amino acids: CASSIYPGPDTQYF.

This clonotype was seen a handful of times. Written as DNA, the CDR3 is TGTGCCAGCAGCTTAGAGATAACGGGTTATAGCAATCAGCCCCAGCATTTT. Translation gives CASSLEITGYSNQPQHF. The V call is TRBV7-9, the J call TRBJ1-5; D gene uncertain. CDR1 and CDR2 (germline): SEHNR, FQNEAQ (reference sequence). The CDR3 length is 17 residues. The V end lost 1 base, the J end lost 0 bases, and 13 bases lay between the germline ends.

This clonotype turned up a few times. V is TRBV3-1 and J is TRBJ2-2; possible D gene TRBD1, 7 bases. The CDR3 spans 16 residues. The ends were cut back, 7 bases at V and 0 bases at J, with 15 bases in the middle. Germline CDR1 LGHDT, CDR2 YNNKEL (reference sequence). Here the CDR3 reads CASTTGDSSNTGELFF. The CDR3 DNA reads as TGTGCCAGCACCACAGGGGACTCCTCGAACACCGGGGAGCTGTTTTTT.

This clonotype was counted at least ten times. The chain has TRBV5-1 and TRBJ2-3; maybe TRBD1 (6 bases). Trimming took off 4 bases at V and 0 bases at J, with 12 bases between the two ends. Germline CDR1 reads SGHRS; CDR2 reads YFSETQ. The CDR3 totals 15 residues. In DNA, the CDR3 is TGCGCCAGCAGCCTCGGACAGTTGAGCACAGATACGCAGTATTTT. Residues: CASSLGQLSTDTQYF.

The table lists this clonotype with a few counts. The junction departs from the called germline gene at one end, perhaps through a read error. This chain links TRBV12-3 or TRBV12-4 with TRBJ1-2; D not certain. This CDR3 region has 15 residues. CDR3 DNA: TGTGCCAGCAGTCCCCGAGGGTTGCGGAGTCCTTTTGGTTACTTC. Residues: CASSPRGLRSPFGYF.

This clonotype was observed many times. The J gene is TRBJ1-2, the V gene TRBV12-3 or TRBV12-4, with D hard to call. The CDR3 is made up of 12 amino acids. Trimming left V 7 bases short and J 8 bases short, with 14 bases between. The CDR3 sequence: CASKLQAGGYTF. In DNA form, the CDR3 reads TGTGCCAGCAAGCTGCAAGCCGGGGGCTACACCTTC.

A remark on this clonotype: A much bigger clone sits one base away, suggesting this may be a read error. The chain combines TRBV20-1 with TRBJ2-3; D possibly corresponds to TRBD2 (5 bases). V was trimmed by 7 bases and J by 9 bases, leaving 14 bases between them. The CDR3 spans 11 residues. From germline, CDR1 is DFQATT and CDR2 SNEGSKA (reference sequence). CDR3 sequence reads: CSVKKADTQYF. CDR3 sequence (DNA): TGCAGTGTTAAGAAAGCGGACACGCAGTATTTT.

This clonotype was counted at least ten times. The chain uses TRBV5-4 and TRBJ2-1; D gene uncertain. Per germline, CDR1 SGHNT and CDR2 YYREEE (reference sequence). The V end lost 3 bases, the J end lost 8 bases, and 9 bases lay between the germline ends. The CDR3 spans 12 residues. The CDR3, as DNA: TGTGCCAGCAGCTCTCCTAAGTATGAGCAGTTCTTC. It encodes CASSSPKYEQFF. Looking up the rest from reference TRBV5-4 and TRBJ2-1 gives the full variable domain: ETGVTQSPTHLIKTRGQQVTLRCSSQSGHNTVSWYQQALGQGPQFIFQYYREEENGRGNFPPRFSGLQFPNYSSELNVNALELDDSALYLCASSSPKYEQFFGPGTRLTVL.

The gene calls are TRBV4-1 and TRBJ1-4, with D possibly TRBD1 on 5 matching bases. This CDR3 spans 14 amino acids. CDR1 MGHRA and CDR2 YSYEKL come from the germline V gene. The V end lost 6 bases, the J end lost 8 bases, and 16 bases lay between the germline ends. The CDR3 is CASSLSPGREKLFF. In DNA form, the CDR3 reads TGCGCCAGCAGTCTTTCCCCAGGGAGGGAAAAACTGTTTTTT.

This clonotype was detected only a few times. This chain joins TRBV20-1 and TRBJ1-5; D is undetermined. Between the trimmed V and J ends, which lost 0 bases and 0 bases, there was a span of 3 bases. The length of the CDR3 is 13 residues. CDR1 DFQATT and CDR2 SNEGSKA come from the germline V gene (reference sequence). CDR3 in amino acids: CSARDRSNQPQHF. The CDR3 DNA follows: TGCAGTGCTAGAGACCGTAGCAATCAGCCCCAGCATTTT.

The chain has TRBV9 and TRBJ2-1; TRBD2 matches at 7 bases. The CDR3 spans 14 residues. Germline V gene data show CDR1 as SGDLS and CDR2 as YYNGEE. V gave up 0 bases and J gave up 10 bases; unmatched junction bases: 7. DNA for the CDR3: TGTGCCAGCAGCGTAGCGGGGGGAACTGGGGAGCAGTTCTTC. Translated, it gives CASSVAGGTGEQFF. Drawing the rest from reference TRBV9 and TRBJ2-1, the complete variable domain is DSGVTQTPKHLITATGQRVTLRCSPRSGDLSVYWYQQSLDQGLQFLIQYYNGEERAKGNILERFSAQQFPDLHSELNLSSLELGDSALYFCASSVAGGTGEQFFGPGTRLTVL.

The chain employs TRBV19 and TRBJ1-5; no clear D gene. CDR1 and CDR2 (germline): LNHDA, SQIVND (reference sequence). Between the trimmed V and J ends, which lost 0 bases and 9 bases, there was a span of 9 bases. The CDR3 sequence is 13 residues long. CDR3 in DNA: TGTGCCAGTAGTATAGATCTTAGGCTGCCCCAGCATTTT. Protein sequence: CASSIDLRLPQHF.

This clonotype was counted a few times. In nucleotides, the CDR3 is TGCGCCAGCAGCCCCCGGATTGCAACTAATGAAAAACTGTTTTTT. It codes for CASSPRIATNEKLFF. The rearrangement joins TRBV5-1 to TRBJ1-4; no reliable D call. The CDR3 contains 15 residues. Per germline, CDR1 SGHRS and CDR2 YFSETQ. The V end was cut by 4 bases, the J end by 0 bases, with 10 bases between.

This rearrangement joins TRBV20-1 to TRBJ2-1, with 8 bases that match TRBD2. The CDR3 spans 15 residues. V trimming: 3 bases; J trimming: 3 bases; junction bases outside the gene matches: 7. CDR1 is DFQATT and CDR2 is SNEGSKA in the germline V gene (reference sequence). The CDR3 is CSASGARGGYNEQFF. CDR3 bases: TGCAGTGCTAGCGGGGCTCGGGGGGGCTACAATGAGCAGTTCTTC.

There are many counts of this clonotype. The gene calls are TRBV12-3 or TRBV12-4 and TRBJ2-7; 9 positions match TRBD2. The CDR3 runs 14 residues. With 5 bases clipped from V and 2 bases from J, the junction kept 4 bases outside the gene matches. This CDR3 is CASSRLAVPYEQYF. DNA for the CDR3: TGTGCCAGCAGTCGACTAGCGGTACCCTACGAGCAGTACTTC.